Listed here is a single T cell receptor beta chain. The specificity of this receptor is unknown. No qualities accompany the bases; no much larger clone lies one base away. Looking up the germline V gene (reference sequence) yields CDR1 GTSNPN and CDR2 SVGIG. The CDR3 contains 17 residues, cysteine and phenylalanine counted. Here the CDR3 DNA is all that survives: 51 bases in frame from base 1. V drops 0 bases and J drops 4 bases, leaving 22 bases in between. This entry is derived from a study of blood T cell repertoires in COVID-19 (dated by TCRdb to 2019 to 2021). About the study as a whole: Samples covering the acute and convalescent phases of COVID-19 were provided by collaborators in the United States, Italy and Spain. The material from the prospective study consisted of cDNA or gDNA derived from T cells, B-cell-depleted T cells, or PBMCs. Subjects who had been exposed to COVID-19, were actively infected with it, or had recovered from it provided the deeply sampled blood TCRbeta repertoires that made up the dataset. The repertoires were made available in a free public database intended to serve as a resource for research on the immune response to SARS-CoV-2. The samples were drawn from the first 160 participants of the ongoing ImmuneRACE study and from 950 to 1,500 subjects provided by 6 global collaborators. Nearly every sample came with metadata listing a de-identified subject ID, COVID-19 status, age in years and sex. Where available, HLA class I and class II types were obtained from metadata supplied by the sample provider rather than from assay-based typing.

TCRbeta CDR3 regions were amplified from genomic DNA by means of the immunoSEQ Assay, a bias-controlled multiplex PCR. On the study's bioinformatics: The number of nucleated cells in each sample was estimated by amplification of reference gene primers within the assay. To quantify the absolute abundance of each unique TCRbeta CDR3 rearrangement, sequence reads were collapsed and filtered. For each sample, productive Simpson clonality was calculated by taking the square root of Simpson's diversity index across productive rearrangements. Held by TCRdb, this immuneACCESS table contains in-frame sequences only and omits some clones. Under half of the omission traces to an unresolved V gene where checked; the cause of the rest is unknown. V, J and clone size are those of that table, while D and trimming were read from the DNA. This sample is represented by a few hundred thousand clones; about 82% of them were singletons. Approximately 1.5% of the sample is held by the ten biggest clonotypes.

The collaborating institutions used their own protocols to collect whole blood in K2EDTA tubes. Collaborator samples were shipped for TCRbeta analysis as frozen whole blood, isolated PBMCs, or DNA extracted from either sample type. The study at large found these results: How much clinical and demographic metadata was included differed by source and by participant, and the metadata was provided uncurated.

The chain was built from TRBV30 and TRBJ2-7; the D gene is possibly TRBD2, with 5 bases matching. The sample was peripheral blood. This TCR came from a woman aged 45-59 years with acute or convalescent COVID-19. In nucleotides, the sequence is TGTGCCTGGAGTGTTTTACCCTCTAGCCGAGAGGAGTACGAGCAGTACTTC. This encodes CAWSVLPSSREEYEQYF.